Listed below are T cell receptor beta chains from one sample, sequenced in a study of blood T cell repertoires in COVID-19. Assay used: immunoSEQ multiplex PCR; TCRdb lists only in-frame clones, some missing. The table has around 200,000 clones, 85% seen once. Sequenced sample: peripheral blood. These TCRs come from a woman of 80 years or more with acute or convalescent COVID-19. Each CDR3 is given with its conserved first and last residue. D genes are given only for firm matches. A clone size is listed for some rows: how often the clone was seen (once, few, many), or a class if it is expanded.

clone_size j_call d_call v_call cdr3_aa cdr3_nt
few TRBJ1-6 TRBD1 TRBV9 CASKSGTGGPGSYNSPLHF TGTGCCAGCAAATCAGGGACAGGGGGCCCGGGCTCCTATAATTCACCCCTCCACTTT
. TRBJ2-4 . TRBV19 CASRPNRGGSDKNIQYF TGTGCCAGTAGGCCTAACCGGGGAGGATCGGACAAAAACATTCAGTACTTC
. TRBJ2-3 . TRBV18 CASTPGFEGTDTQYF TGTGCCAGCACCCCAGGGTTCGAGGGCACAGATACGCAGTATTTT
. TRBJ2-5 . TRBV28 CASNPWARASQETQYF TGTGCCAGCAACCCGTGGGCCAGGGCATCCCAAGAGACCCAGTACTTC
. TRBJ1-5 . TRBV6-7 CASSYSSRSEWEDNQPQHF TGTGCCAGCAGTTACTCTAGTCGTTCAGAATGGGAGGACAATCAGCCCCAGCATTTT
. TRBJ1-4 . TRBV28 CASSAGGLAGGEKLFF TGTGCCAGCAGTGCGGGGGGATTGGCAGGTGGGGAAAAACTGTTTTTT
. TRBJ2-1 . TRBV4-3 CASSQVRTYNEQFF TGCGCCAGCAGCCAAGTCCGTACCTACAATGAGCAGTTCTTC
. TRBJ2-5 . TRBV28 CASTADSLGETQYF TGTGCCAGCACCGCGGACTCTCTCGGCGAGACCCAGTACTTC
. TRBJ1-2 . TRBV4-3 CASSPRTDYYGYTF TGCGCCAGCAGCCCACGGACGGACTACTATGGCTACACCTTC
. TRBJ2-2 . TRBV14 CASSQGRPVTGELFF TGTGCCAGCAGCCAGGGGAGGCCGGTCACCGGGGAGCTGTTTTTT
. TRBJ2-6 TRBD1 TRBV2 CASRHGQGASGANVLTF TGTGCCAGCAGACACGGACAGGGGGCTTCTGGGGCCAACGTCCTGACTTTC
few TRBJ2-1 . TRBV7-8 CASSLRAGEQFF TGTGCCAGCAGCCTCCGGGCGGGGGAGCAGTTCTTC
once TRBJ2-7 TRBD2 TRBV28 CASSLSPSGYEQYF TGTGCCAGCAGTTTATCACCTAGCGGATACGAGCAGTACTTC
. TRBJ2-7 TRBD2 TRBV28 CASSAGGFYEQYF TGTGCCAGCAGTGCGGGAGGGTTCTACGAGCAGTACTTC
. TRBJ2-1 TRBD2 TRBV15 CATSRPTSPSGSDEQFF TGTGCCACCAGCAGACCAACGAGCCCCAGCGGGAGCGATGAGCAGTTCTTC
. TRBJ1-5 . TRBV7-2 CASSLVGGSSQPQHF TGTGCCAGCAGCTTAGTTGGAGGTTCCAGTCAGCCCCAGCATTTT
. TRBJ1-3 . TRBV19 CASSTTVSGNTIYF TGTGCCAGTAGTACGACAGTCTCAGGAAACACCATATATTTT
. TRBJ2-1 . TRBV5-1 CASSLGPLSSYNEQFF TGCGCCAGCAGCTTGGGCCCGCTGAGCTCCTACAATGAGCAGTTCTTC
. TRBJ1-1 . TRBV2 CASTYQGQDTEAFF TGTGCCAGCACCTACCAGGGCCAAGACACTGAAGCTTTCTTT
. TRBJ2-7 TRBD1 TRBV5-4 CASSSGTGSYEQYF TGTGCCAGCAGCAGCGGGACAGGGAGCTACGAGCAGTACTTC
. TRBJ1-5 . TRBV4-2 CASSQARVSNQPQHF TGTGCCAGCAGCCAAGCCAGGGTAAGCAATCAGCCCCAGCATTTT
. TRBJ1-2 TRBD1 TRBV2 CASRATGVAGGYTF TGTGCCAGCAGAGCCACAGGGGTTGCGGGGGGCTACACCTTC
once TRBJ2-7 TRBD1 TRBV5-1 CASSLTRGYEQYF TGCGCCAGCAGCTTAACCAGGGGGTACGAGCAGTACTTC
. TRBJ2-3 . TRBV7-2 CASSYPGRDTQYF TGTGCCAGCAGCTACCCAGGGCGGGATACGCAGTATTTT
. TRBJ2-2 TRBD2 TRBV19 CASKGLTNTGELFF TGTGCCAGTAAGGGACTAACCAACACCGGGGAGCTGTTTTTT
. TRBJ2-1 TRBD2 TRBV19 CASSRRLASSYNEQFF TGTGCCAGTAGTCGTCGACTAGCGAGCTCCTACAATGAGCAGTTCTTC
. TRBJ2-6 . TRBV27 CASVGGAPISGANVLTF TGTGCCAGCGTGGGGGGGGCTCCAATCTCTGGGGCCAACGTCCTGACTTTC
. TRBJ1-2 . TRBV28 CASSPDGTSVGYTF TGTGCCAGCAGTCCTGACGGGACATCTGTTGGCTACACCTTC
. TRBJ2-3 TRBD2 TRBV27 CASSLSSWGGDTQYF TGTGCCAGCAGTTTATCGAGCTGGGGGGGGGATACGCAGTATTTT
. TRBJ1-5 . TRBV11-3 CASSLTGATGHNQPQHF TGTGCCAGCAGCTTAACCGGGGCGACAGGACACAATCAGCCCCAGCATTTT
few TRBJ1-2 TRBD1 TRBV28 CASSSFGTGDGYTF TGTGCCAGCAGTTCTTTCGGGACAGGGGATGGCTACACCTTC
. TRBJ1-2 . TRBV28 CASSFSGGVGVNYGYTF TGTGCCAGCAGTTTCTCTGGAGGGGTTGGCGTTAACTATGGCTACACCTTC
. TRBJ1-2 . TRBV3-1/TRBV3-2 CASSLSGANYGYTF TGTGCCAGCAGCCTCTCTGGAGCTAACTATGGCTACACCTTC